The 11 T cell receptor beta chains below come from one sample, sequenced in a study of blood T cell repertoires in COVID-19. Here immunoSEQ multiplex PCR was the method, and the copy in TCRdb shows in-frame clones only, minus some. In the table there are about 140,000 clones, 84% of which are singletons. Sequencing was performed on peripheral blood. The receptors here all came from a woman aged 55-70 years with acute or convalescent COVID-19.

This clone turned up a few times. The chain uses TRBV19 and TRBJ1-2, with 7 nucleotides matching TRBD1. The CDR3 totals 12 residues. With V trimmed by 10 bases and J by 5 bases, 7 bases remained unmatched. Germline CDR1 is LNHDA and CDR2 is SQIVND (reference sequence). The CDR3: CATGQANYGYTF. DNA of the CDR3: TGTGCCACCGGACAGGCGAATTATGGCTACACCTTC.

V is TRBV9 and J is TRBJ2-2; weak D call: TRBD2 (6 bases). Germline lookup yields CDR1 SGDLS and CDR2 YYNGEE. With 2 bases removed from V and 5 bases from J, the gap between germline ends came to 13 bases. The CDR3 contains 15 residues. The CDR3 spells CASSVGGTLTGELFF. In DNA form, the CDR3 reads TGTGCCAGCAGCGTTGGCGGGACCCTGACCGGGGAGCTGTTTTTT.

The J gene is TRBJ2-1, the V gene TRBV1; the table's D call, TRBD2, has no DNA check behind it. TRBV1 is shown as a pseudogene. This CDR3 comprises 14 residues. CDR3 loop: CTSSQWLAGNEQFF. The CDR3 DNA follows: TGCACCAGCAGCCAATGGCTAGCGGGCAATGAGCAGTTCTTC.

The rearrangement joins TRBV16 to TRBJ1-1; D is ambiguous. This CDR3 region has 13 residues. V gave up 2 bases and J gave up 1 base, with 5 bases separating them. The germline V gene has CDR1 KGHSY and CDR2 FQNENV. CDR3 amino acids: CASSQEQNTEAFF. The CDR3 coding sequence is TGTGCCAGCAGCCAAGAACAGAACACTGAAGCTTTCTTT.

The rearrangement joins TRBV6-5 to TRBJ2-5; the match to TRBD2 covers 15 bases. The length of the CDR3 is 16 residues. Trimming took 2 bases from V and 4 from J; bases not matched to a gene: 2. CDR1 is MNHEY and CDR2 is SVGAGI in the germline V gene. The CDR3, as DNA: TGTGCCAGCAGTTACGGACTAGCGGGAGGGATAGAGACCCAGTACTTC. Residues: CASSYGLAGGIETQYF.

V is TRBV6-1 and J is TRBJ1-5; 8 bases agree with TRBD1. The V segment lost 3 bases and the J segment 2 bases; nucleotides outside the gene matches: 9. This CDR3 spans 17 amino acids. Germline values: CDR1 MNHNS, CDR2 SASEGT. The CDR3 nucleotides are TGTGCCAGCAGTGAGAAGCAGGGGGCGCGTGGCAATCAGCCCCAGCATTTT. Its translation is CASSEKQGARGNQPQHF.

This sequence joins TRBV7-2 and TRBJ2-7; D possibly corresponds to TRBD1 (6 bases). The ends were cut back, 3 bases at V and 2 bases at J, with 8 bases in the middle. This CDR3 is 13 amino acids long. CDR1 is SGHTA and CDR2 is FQGNSA in the germline V gene. Here the CDR3 DNA reads TGTGCCAGCAGCTTTCCAGGGGCCTACGAGCAGTACTTC. Protein sequence: CASSFPGAYEQYF.

This chain uses TRBV7-9 with TRBJ2-3; 9 positions agree with TRBD2. V trimming: 5 bases; J trimming: 6 bases; junction bases outside the gene matches: 3. From germline, CDR1 is SEHNR and CDR2 FQNEAQ (reference sequence). This CDR3 comprises 13 residues. CDR3 sequence (DNA): TGTGCCAGCAGCCCTAGCGGGATCGATACGCAGTATTTT. Translated, it gives CASSPSGIDTQYF.

The rearrangement joins TRBV24-1 to TRBJ2-5; TRBD1 is a possible D gene (6 bases). The CDR3 extends over 15 amino acids. Between the trimmed V and J ends, which lost 4 bases and 1 base, there was a span of 12 bases. In germline, CDR1 is KGHDR, CDR2 SFDVKD. The CDR3 reads CATSDMGQSQETQYF. The CDR3 DNA is TGTGCCACCAGTGACATGGGACAAAGCCAAGAGACCCAGTACTTC.

The CDR3 sequence is CASSIRGQYTEAFF. The CDR3 DNA reads TGTGCCAGTAGTATAAGGGGGCAATACACTGAAGCTTTCTTT. The chain combines TRBV19 with TRBJ1-1, with 7 bases lining up with TRBD1. Trimming cost V 2 bases and J 3 bases; bases outside gene matches: 3. The CDR3 has 14 residues. The V gene's germline CDR1 is LNHDA and CDR2 SQIVND (reference sequence). The full variable domain, in which reference TRBV19 and TRBJ1-1 provide the parts outside the CDR3, is DGGITQSPKYLFRKEGQNVTLSCEQNLNHDAMYWYRQDPGQGLRLIYYSQIVNDFQKGDIAEGYSVSREKKESFPLTVTSAQKNPTAFYLCASSIRGQYTEAFFGQGTRLTVV.

The V gene is TRBV11-3, the J gene TRBJ2-7; TRBD2 aligns across 8 bases. The germline V gene encodes CDR1 SGHNT and CDR2 YENEEA. The trim removed 1 base at V and 3 bases at J, leaving 8 bases unmatched. This CDR3 is built from 16 residues. The CDR3 region has the DNA TGTGCCAGCAGCTTAGCGTCTAGCGGGCCAGTCTACGAGCAGTACTTC. It translates to CASSLASSGPVYEQYF.